This T cell receptor beta chain was documented in a study of blood T cell repertoires in COVID-19 (dated by TCRdb to 2018 to 2021). In the study overall: Samples covering the acute and convalescent phases of COVID-19 were provided by collaborators in the United States, Italy and Spain. Deeply sampled blood TCRbeta repertoires from subjects exposed to, actively infected with, or recovered from COVID-19 were included in the dataset. The samples were drawn from the first 160 participants of the ongoing ImmuneRACE study and from about 1,200 subjects provided by 6 global collaborators. The repertoires were made available in a free public database intended to serve as a resource for research on the immune response to SARS-CoV-2. A de-identified subject ID, COVID-19 status, age in years and sex were almost always included in the sample metadata. The material from the prospective study consisted of cDNA or gDNA derived from T cells, B-cell-depleted T cells, or PBMCs. Where available, HLA class I and class II types were obtained from metadata supplied by the sample provider rather than from assay-based typing. General findings and caveats noted by the study authors: The quantity of clinical and demographic metadata differed by source and by participant and was supplied without curation.

Whole blood was collected in K2EDTA tubes by collaborating institutions according to the institutions' own protocols. For TCRbeta analysis, collaborators shipped samples as frozen whole blood, isolated PBMCs, or DNA extracted from either of those sample types. The CDR3 runs 15 amino acids, cysteine and phenylalanine included. CDR3 DNA is the only sequence kept; it has 45 bases, read in frame from the first base. After removal of 0 bases from V and 1 base from J, the junction retains 2 bases not matched to a gene. The germline V gene yields SGHRS for CDR1 and YFSETQ for CDR2. This clone has only one observation. The antigen it binds to is not known. No per-base quality is available; no much larger clone lies one base away. The immunoSEQ Assay, a bias-controlled multiplex PCR, was used to amplify TCRbeta CDR3 regions from genomic DNA. As for how the authors treated the data: The number of nucleated cells in each sample was estimated by amplification of reference gene primers within the assay. Sequence reads were collapsed and filtered to measure the absolute abundance of every unique TCRbeta CDR3 rearrangement. For each sample, productive Simpson clonality was calculated as the square root of Simpson's diversity index across productive rearrangements. TCRdb limited this immuneACCESS table to in-frame rearrangements with V and J called. A share of clones is missing; checked studies link under half to unresolved V genes, and the rest is unexplained. The DNA gave D and trimming, while V, J and clone size come from that table. The sample table lists 100,000 to 150,000 clones, about 89% of them with a count of one. The ten top clones hold roughly 30% of the sample.

The receptor's source is a woman between 65 and 79 years old with acute or convalescent COVID-19. Material for sequencing was peripheral blood. This chain joins TRBV5-1 to TRBJ2-3; 7 bases in the junction line up with TRBD2. The CDR3 is CASSLAGGGTDTQYF. The nucleotides are TGCGCCAGCAGCTTGGCGGGGGGAGGCACAGATACGCAGTATTTT.